Listed below are T cell receptor beta chains from one sample, sequenced in a study of blood T cells in healthy people across ages. MiXCR, run by TCRdb on the 5' RACE reads, gives a single entry per CDR3 protein. Among about 1,400,000 distinct CDR3 sequences listed, 45% to 70% were seen once. The sequenced sample was blood. These TCRs come from a man younger than 35 in good health. Each CDR3 is given with its conserved first and last residue. The order of the fields is D gene, clone size, J gene, V gene, CDR3 DNA, CDR3 protein. D genes are given only for firm matches. A clone size is listed for some rows: how often the clone was seen (once, few, many), or a class if it is expanded.

>TRBD2|once|TRBJ2-5|TRBV6-5
TGTGCCAGCAGTTACAACGCGGGAGGGAGACGGGAGACCCAGTACTTC
CASSYNAGGRRETQYF
>.|.|TRBJ2-3|TRBV6-4
TGTGCCAGCAGTGACTCTCTTGGGTTGCGGTATTTT
CASSDSLGLRYF
>.|.|TRBJ2-3|TRBV21-1
TGTGCCAGCAGCCCCCAAGCGAGGTATACGCAGTATTTT
CASSPQARYTQYF
>.|many|TRBJ2-1|TRBV20-1
TGCAGTGCCCCCCCCAGTAGCTTGGGCGATGAGCAGTTCTTC
CSAPPSSLGDEQFF
>.|many|TRBJ2-3|TRBV12-3/TRBV12-4
TGTGCCAGCAGCTTAGGTGGGGCCGATACGCAGTATTTT
CASSLGGADTQYF
>.|.|TRBJ1-2|TRBV2
TGTGCCAGCAGCTCCGGGGGCCATGGCTACACCTTC
CASSSGGHGYTF
>.|.|TRBJ2-2|TRBV20-1
TGCAGTGCTGGGAAGGGAAACACCGGGGAGCTGTTTTTT
CSAGKGNTGELFF
>.|.|TRBJ2-7|TRBV2
TGTGCCAGCAGCGAATGGGCAGGGGATGGCTACGAGCAGTACTTC
CASSEWAGDGYEQYF
>TRBD1|.|TRBJ2-1|TRBV23-1
TGCGCCAGCAGTCCATCCCGGGACAGGGGGCTTTACGAGCAGTTCTTC
CASSPSRDRGLYEQFF
>.|few|TRBJ2-6|TRBV5-1
TGCGCCAGCAGCCCCGAAGGGGCCTCCGGGGCCAACGTCCTGACTTTC
CASSPEGASGANVLTF
>TRBD1|.|TRBJ2-1|TRBV4-2
TGTGCCAGCAGCCAGTTTGGTCGACAGGGAAACAATGAGCAGTTCTTC
CASSQFGRQGNNEQFF
>.|.|TRBJ2-1|TRBV29-1
TGCAGCGTTGAAGATACCCCAGGGGATGCTGAGCAGTTCTTC
CSVEDTPGDAEQFF
>.|.|TRBJ1-1|TRBV20-1
TGCAGTGTCCGTGGGGGGTTGACGAACACTGAAGCTTTCTTT
CSVRGGLTNTEAFF
>.|.|TRBJ2-4|TRBV21-1
TGTGCCAACAGCCCCCACGGGGAATTTGGCAAAAACATTCAGTACTTC
CANSPHGEFGKNIQYF
>TRBD1|.|TRBJ2-7|TRBV7-9
TGTGCCAGCAGCTTTTCCGGGACAGCACCTTACGAGCAGTACTTC
CASSFSGTAPYEQYF
>.|.|TRBJ1-2|TRBV4-2
TGTGCCAGCAGCCAAGATCAGATGGGGGGGAACTATGGCTACACCTTC
CASSQDQMGGNYGYTF
>.|.|TRBJ2-3|TRBV20-1
TGCAGTGCTAGCCGGGGCGGGACAGATACGCAGTATTTT
CSASRGGTDTQYF
>.|few|TRBJ2-7|TRBV27
TGTGCCAGCGCCTACGAGCAGTACTTC
CASAYEQYF
>.|.|TRBJ1-6|TRBV6-6
TGTGCCAGCAGTCTCCGGGACGCCGCCGTGTCACCCCTCCACTTT
CASSLRDAAVSPLHF
>.|few|TRBJ2-7|TRBV5-1
TGCGCCAGCAGCTTAACAGCAGCCTACGAGCAGTACTTC
CASSLTAAYEQYF
>.|few|TRBJ1-2|TRBV29-1
TGCAGCGTTACGGATCTCGGGACGGAATATGGCTACACCTTC
CSVTDLGTEYGYTF
>.|.|TRBJ2-7|TRBV4-1
TGCGCCAGCAGCCAAGTTGCTAGCAGTAACTACGAGCAGTACTTC
CASSQVASSNYEQYF